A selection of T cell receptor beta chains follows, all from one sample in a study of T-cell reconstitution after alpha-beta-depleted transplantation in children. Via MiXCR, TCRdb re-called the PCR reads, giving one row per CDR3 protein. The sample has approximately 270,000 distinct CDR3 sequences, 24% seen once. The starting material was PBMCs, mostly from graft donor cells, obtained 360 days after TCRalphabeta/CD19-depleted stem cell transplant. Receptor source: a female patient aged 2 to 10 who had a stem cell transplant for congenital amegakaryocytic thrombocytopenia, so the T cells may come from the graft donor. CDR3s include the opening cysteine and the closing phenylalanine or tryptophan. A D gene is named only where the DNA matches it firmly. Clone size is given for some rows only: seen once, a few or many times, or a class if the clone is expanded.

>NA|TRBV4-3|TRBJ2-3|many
TGCGCCAGCAGCCAACGCAGGGATACGCAGTATTTT
CASSQRRDTQYF
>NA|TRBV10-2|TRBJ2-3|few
TGCGCCAGCAGTGAGATGGGGGGGGCAGCAGATACGCAGTATTTT
CASSEMGGAADTQYF
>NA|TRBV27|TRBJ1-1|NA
TGTGCCAGCATCGCACCTGGAGGTCTCGCGGCTTTCTTT
CASIAPGGLAAFF
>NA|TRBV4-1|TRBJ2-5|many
TGCGCCAGCAGCCAGGGGGTCGGTGGAGTAGAAGAGACCCAGTACTTC
CASSQGVGGVEETQYF
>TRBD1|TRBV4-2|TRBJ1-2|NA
TGTGCCAGCAGCCCCGGGACAGGGGGAATGAACTATGGCTACACCTTC
CASSPGTGGMNYGYTF
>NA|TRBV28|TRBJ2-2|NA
TGTGCCAGCACCGGGACCCTGAACACCGGGGAGCTGTTTTTT
CASTGTLNTGELFF
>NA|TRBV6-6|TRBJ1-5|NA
TGTGCCAGCGGGGGGGAACAGCCCCAGCATTTT
CASGGEQPQHF
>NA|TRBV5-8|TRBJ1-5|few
TGTGCCAGCAGCTCCCTTCTGGGCCGAGCCAATCAGCCCCAGCATTTT
CASSSLLGRANQPQHF
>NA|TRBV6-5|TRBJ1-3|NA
TGTGCCAGCAGTTACGACAGTTCTGGAAACACCATATATTTT
CASSYDSSGNTIYF
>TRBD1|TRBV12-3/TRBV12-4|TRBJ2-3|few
TGTGCCAGCAGCCTAGGATCAGGGGGCGTAGATACGCAGTATTTT
CASSLGSGGVDTQYF
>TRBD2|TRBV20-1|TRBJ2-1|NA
TGCAGTGCTAGAGGGATCGAGACTAGCGGGAGCTCCTACAATGAGCAGTTCTTC
CSARGIETSGSSYNEQFF
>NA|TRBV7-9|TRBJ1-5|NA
TGTGCCAGCAGCCAAGAGGAGGCAGGAAGAGAGCCCCAGCATTTT
CASSQEEAGREPQHF
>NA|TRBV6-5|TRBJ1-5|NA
TGTGCCAGCAGTTACGCCTCGGGTCAGCCCCAGCATTTT
CASSYASGQPQHF
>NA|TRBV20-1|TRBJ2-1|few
TGCAGTGCCAAGCGAGGGGGGGGGAGCAATGAGCAGTTCTTC
CSAKRGGGSNEQFF
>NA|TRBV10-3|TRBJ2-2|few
TGTGCCATCAGGACAGATAACACCGGGGAGCTGTTTTTT
CAIRTDNTGELFF
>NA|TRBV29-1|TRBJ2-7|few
TGCAGCGTGGAGGGTCAGGGCGAAACCTACGAGCAGTACTTC
CSVEGQGETYEQYF
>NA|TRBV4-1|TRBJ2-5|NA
TGCGCCAGCAGCCCAAAACTAGCAGTCCAAGAGACCCAGTACTTC
CASSPKLAVQETQYF
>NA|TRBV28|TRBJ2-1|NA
TGTGCCAGCAGTTTATTGGCAGGGCCATCCAATGAGCAGTTCTTC
CASSLLAGPSNEQFF
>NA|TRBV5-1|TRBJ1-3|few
TGCGCCAGCAGCGGCGACTCTGGAAACACCATATATTTT
CASSGDSGNTIYF
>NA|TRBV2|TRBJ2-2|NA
TGTGCCAGGGGACAAAACACCGGGGAGCTGTTTTTT
CARGQNTGELFF
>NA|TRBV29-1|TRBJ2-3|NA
TGCAGCGTTGCTTTATATGGGGGGCCAGATACGCAGTATTTT
CSVALYGGPDTQYF
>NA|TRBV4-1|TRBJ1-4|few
TGCGCCAGCAGCCAGGCCCGGACAGCCACAACAACTAATGAAAAACTGTTTTTT
CASSQARTATTTNEKLFF
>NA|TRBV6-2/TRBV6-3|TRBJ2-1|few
TGTGCCAGCCTTCCTAGGGGCTCCCCGGGCGATGAGCAGTTCTTC
CASLPRGSPGDEQFF
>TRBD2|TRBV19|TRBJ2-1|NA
TGTGCCAGTCAGACTAGCGGGATCTACAATGAGCAGTTCTTC
CASQTSGIYNEQFF
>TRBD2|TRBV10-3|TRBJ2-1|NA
TGTGCCATCACGACCCAGCGGGGGGACGAGCAGTTCTTC
CAITTQRGDEQFF
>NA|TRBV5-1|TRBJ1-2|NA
TGCGCCAGCAGCTTCGGGACGAATAACTATGGCTACACCTTC
CASSFGTNNYGYTF
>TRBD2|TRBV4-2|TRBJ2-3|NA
TGTGCCAGCAGCCAAGAGACTAGCGTGAGCACAGATACGCAGTATTTT
CASSQETSVSTDTQYF
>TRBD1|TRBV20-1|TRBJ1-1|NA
TGCAGTGCTGGGACAGAAGATTGGGGTCCCTTCATGAACACTGAAGCTTTCTTT
CSAGTEDWGPFMNTEAFF
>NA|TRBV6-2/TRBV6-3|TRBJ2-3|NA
TGTGCCAGCAGTTCCAGGGTTAGCACAGATACGCAGTATTTT
CASSSRVSTDTQYF
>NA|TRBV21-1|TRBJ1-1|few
TGTGCCAGCACCAAGAGTCGACAGCCGAACACTGAAGCTTTCTTT
CASTKSRQPNTEAFF
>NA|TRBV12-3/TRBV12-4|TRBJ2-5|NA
TGTGCCAGCAGTTTTGGGGGACGGGGGGAGACCCAGTACTTC
CASSFGGRGETQYF
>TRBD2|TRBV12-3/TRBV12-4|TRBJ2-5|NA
TGTGCCAGCAGTTTATATGGGGATAGCGGGGGGGTGGAGACCCAGTACTTC
CASSLYGDSGGVETQYF
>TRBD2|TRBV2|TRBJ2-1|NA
TGTGCCAGCAGCGAACTAGCGGGGGGTATCAATGAGCAGTTCTTC
CASSELAGGINEQFF
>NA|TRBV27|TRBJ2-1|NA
TGTGCCAGCAGTTTTTGGGGGAATGAGCAGTTCTTC
CASSFWGNEQFF
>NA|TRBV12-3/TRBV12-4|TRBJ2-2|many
TGTGCCAGCAGTTTTGCAGTCGGGGAGCTGTTTTTT
CASSFAVGELFF
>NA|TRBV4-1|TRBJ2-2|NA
TGCGCCAGCAGCCAAGATGGTAGCGCCCGGAACACCGGGGAGCTGTTTTTT
CASSQDGSARNTGELFF
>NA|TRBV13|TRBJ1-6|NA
TGTGCCAGCAGCTTAGTTCGGAGTCCACCCCTCCACTTT
CASSLVRSPPLHF
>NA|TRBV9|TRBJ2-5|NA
TGTGCCAGCAGCGTGGGCCCCCAAGAGACCCAGTACTTC
CASSVGPQETQYF
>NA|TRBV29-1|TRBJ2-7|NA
TGCAGCGTTGTTGCTAACAGCCACTACGAGCAGTACTTC
CSVVANSHYEQYF
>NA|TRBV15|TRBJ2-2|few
TGTGCCACCAGCAGAGATCGGGGCAGCGTACCCGAGCTGTTTTTT
CATSRDRGSVPELFF
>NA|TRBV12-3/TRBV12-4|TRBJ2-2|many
TGTGCCAGCAGAAAACCGGGACTCCGGACGGCCGGGGAGCTGTTTTTT
CASRKPGLRTAGELFF
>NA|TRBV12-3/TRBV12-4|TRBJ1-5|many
TGTGCCAGCAGTTTCATGCAGGATCCCCAGCCCCAGCATTTT
CASSFMQDPQPQHF
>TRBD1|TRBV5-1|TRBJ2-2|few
TGCGCCAGCAGCTCGTCGGGACAGGGGCGCACCGGGGAGCTGTTTTTT
CASSSSGQGRTGELFF
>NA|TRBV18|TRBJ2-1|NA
TGTGCCAGCTCACACCCATCTAGCTCCTACAATGAGCAGTTCTTC
CASSHPSSSYNEQFF
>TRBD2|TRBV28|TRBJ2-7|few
TGTGCCAGCAGTTTGGCTAGCGGTCATTACGAGCAGTACTTC
CASSLASGHYEQYF
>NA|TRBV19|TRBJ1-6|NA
TGTGCCACCAAAAGGGGAACCTTATTGGATTCACCCCTCCACTTT
CATKRGTLLDSPLHF
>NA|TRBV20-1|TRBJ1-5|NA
TGCAGTGCTAGAACCTATAGCAATCAGCCCCAGCATTTT
CSARTYSNQPQHF
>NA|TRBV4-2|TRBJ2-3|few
TGTGCCAGCAGCCAAGATGGCGGGCCTAGCACAGATACGCAGTATTTT
CASSQDGGPSTDTQYF
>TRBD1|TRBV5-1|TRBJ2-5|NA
TGCGCCAGCAGCAACCGACAGGGGCAAGAGACCCAGTACTTC
CASSNRQGQETQYF
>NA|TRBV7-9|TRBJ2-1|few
TGTGCCAGCAGCTTAGGGTGGGCCGGTTCCAGTGAGCAGTTCTTC
CASSLGWAGSSEQFF
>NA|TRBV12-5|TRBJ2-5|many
TGTGCTAGTGGCTTCAGTGGAGAGACCCAGTACTTC
CASGFSGETQYF
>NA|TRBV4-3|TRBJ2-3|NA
TGCGCCAGCAGCCAATATCGTGGAATCACAGATACGCAGTATTTT
CASSQYRGITDTQYF
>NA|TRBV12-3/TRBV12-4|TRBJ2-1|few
TGTGCCAGCAGTTATTGGGACCGCAATGAGCAGTTCTTC
CASSYWDRNEQFF
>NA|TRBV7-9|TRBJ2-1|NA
TGTGCCAGCAGCTTAGAAGGGACTTACCTAAGACGAGAGCAGTTCTTC
CASSLEGTYLRREQFF
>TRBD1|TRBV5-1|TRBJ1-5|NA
TGCGCCAGCAGTCCGGACAGGGGGTCGGATCAGCCCCAGCATTTT
CASSPDRGSDQPQHF
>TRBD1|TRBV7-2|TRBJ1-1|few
TGTGCCAGCAGCTCCCCGGACAGGGGGCATACTGAAGCTTTCTTT
CASSSPDRGHTEAFF
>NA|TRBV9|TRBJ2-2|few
TGTGCCAGCAGCGTAGCGGCAGGGCGTCGCGGGGAGCTGTTTTTT
CASSVAAGRRGELFF